The sequence of this T cell receptor beta chain was determined in a study of blood T cell repertoires in COVID-19. This CDR3 has 13 amino acids. CDR1 SGHTA and CDR2 FQGNSA come from the germline V gene. V was shortened by 5 bases and J by 0 bases, with 8 bases between the two germline ends. Method: immunoSEQ multiplex PCR; TCRdb's copy keeps in-frame clones and lacks some. The table shows about 140,000 clones, with 84% occurring only once. This TCR came from a human donor in a cohort sampled during active COVID-19. The V call is TRBV7-2, the J call TRBJ2-7; D is unresolved. The source material was peripheral blood. The CDR3 region has the DNA TGTGCCAGCAGCATACAGAGCTCCTACGAGCAGTACTTC. Its translation: CASSIQSSYEQYF.